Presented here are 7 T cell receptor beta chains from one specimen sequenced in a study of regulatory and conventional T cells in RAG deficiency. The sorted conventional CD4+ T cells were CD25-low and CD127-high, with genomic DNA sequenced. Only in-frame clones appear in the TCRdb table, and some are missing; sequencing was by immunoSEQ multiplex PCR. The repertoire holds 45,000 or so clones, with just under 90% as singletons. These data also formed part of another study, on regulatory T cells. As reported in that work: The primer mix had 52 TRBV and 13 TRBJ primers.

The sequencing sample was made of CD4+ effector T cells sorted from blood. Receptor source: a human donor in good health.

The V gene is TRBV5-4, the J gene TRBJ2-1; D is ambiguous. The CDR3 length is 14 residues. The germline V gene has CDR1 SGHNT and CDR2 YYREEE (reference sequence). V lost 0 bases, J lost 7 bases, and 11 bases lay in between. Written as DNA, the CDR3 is TGTGCCAGCAGCTTGGCGGTCTTGGGGAATGAGCAGTTCTTC. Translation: CASSLAVLGNEQFF.

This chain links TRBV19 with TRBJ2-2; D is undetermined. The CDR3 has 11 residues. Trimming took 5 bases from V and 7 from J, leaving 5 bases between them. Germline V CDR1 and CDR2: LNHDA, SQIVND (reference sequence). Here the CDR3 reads CASSLFGELFF. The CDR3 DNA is TGTGCCAGTAGTTTGTTCGGGGAGCTGTTTTTT.

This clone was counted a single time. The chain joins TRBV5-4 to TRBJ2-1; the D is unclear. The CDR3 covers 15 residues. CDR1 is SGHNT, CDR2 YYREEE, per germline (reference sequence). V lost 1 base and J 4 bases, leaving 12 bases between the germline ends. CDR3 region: CASSLRKVGYNEQFF. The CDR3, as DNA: TGTGCCAGCAGCTTGCGCAAAGTAGGTTACAATGAGCAGTTCTTC. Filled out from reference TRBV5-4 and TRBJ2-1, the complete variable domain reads ETGVTQSPTHLIKTRGQQVTLRCSSQSGHNTVSWYQQALGQGPQFIFQYYREEENGRGNFPPRFSGLQFPNYSSELNVNALELDDSALYLCASSLRKVGYNEQFFGPGTRLTVL.

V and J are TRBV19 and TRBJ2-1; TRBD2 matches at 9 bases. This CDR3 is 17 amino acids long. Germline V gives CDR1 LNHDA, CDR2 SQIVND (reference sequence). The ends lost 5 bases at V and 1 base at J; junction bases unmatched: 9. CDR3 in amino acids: CASSPRGSGGSYNEQFF. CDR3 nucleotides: TGTGCCAGTAGTCCCCGGGGTAGCGGGGGTTCCTACAATGAGCAGTTCTTC. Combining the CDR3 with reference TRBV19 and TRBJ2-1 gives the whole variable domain DGGITQSPKYLFRKEGQNVTLSCEQNLNHDAMYWYRQDPGQGLRLIYYSQIVNDFQKGDIAEGYSVSREKKESFPLTVTSAQKNPTAFYLCASSPRGSGGSYNEQFFGPGTRLTVL.

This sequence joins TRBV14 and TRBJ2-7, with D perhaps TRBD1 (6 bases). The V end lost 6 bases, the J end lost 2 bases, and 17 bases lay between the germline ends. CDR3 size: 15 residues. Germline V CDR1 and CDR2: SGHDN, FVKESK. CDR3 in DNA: TGTGCCAGCAGTCCAAGGGGGAAAAGGACCTACGAGCAGTACTTC. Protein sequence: CASSPRGKRTYEQYF.

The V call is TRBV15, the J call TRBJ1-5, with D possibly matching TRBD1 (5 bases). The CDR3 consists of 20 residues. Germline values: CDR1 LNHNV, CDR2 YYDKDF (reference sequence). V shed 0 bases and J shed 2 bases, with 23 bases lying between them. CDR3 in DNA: TGTGCCACCAGCAGAGATAAAGGGCAGGGTGTCTTTTTAGGCAATCAGCCCCAGCATTTT. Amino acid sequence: CATSRDKGQGVFLGNQPQHF.

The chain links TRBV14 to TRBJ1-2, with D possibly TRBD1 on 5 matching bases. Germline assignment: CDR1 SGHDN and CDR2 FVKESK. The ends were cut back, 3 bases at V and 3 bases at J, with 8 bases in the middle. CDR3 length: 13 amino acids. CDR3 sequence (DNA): TGTGCCAGCAGCCACCGCAGGGACTATGGCTACACCTTC. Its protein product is CASSHRRDYGYTF.